The text below deals with one TCR beta chain. Its matching antigen is unknown. PCR was performed using 60 Vbeta and 13 Jbeta primers. The repertoire was sequenced with immunoSEQ multiplex PCR; TCRdb's copy has only in-frame clones and lacks some. The top ten clones hold 3.5% to 5% of a sample with some 150,000 clones, 76% of them seen once. CDR3 length equals 13 residues. Germline V gives CDR1 MNHEY, CDR2 SVGAGI. V was shortened by 5 bases and J by 3 bases, with 8 bases between the two germline ends. These data belong to a study of cytomegalovirus exposure and HLA in healthy donors. Overall study findings and caveats: Accurate prediction of most subjects' HLA-A and HLA-B alleles from TCR beta sequences was reported. Later analysis identified a missense DCLRE1C variant that was linked to TCR beta V- and J-gene trimming.

V usage is TRBV6-5 and J usage is TRBJ2-1, with D possibly TRBD1 on 5 matching bases. Sequencing input: PBMCs. This TCR was sampled from a man aged 18-30 years in good health and CMV-seronegative. The CDR3, as DNA: TGTGCCAGCAGTCAAAGGGGCTACAATGAGCAGTTCTTC. Protein product: CASSQRGYNEQFF.